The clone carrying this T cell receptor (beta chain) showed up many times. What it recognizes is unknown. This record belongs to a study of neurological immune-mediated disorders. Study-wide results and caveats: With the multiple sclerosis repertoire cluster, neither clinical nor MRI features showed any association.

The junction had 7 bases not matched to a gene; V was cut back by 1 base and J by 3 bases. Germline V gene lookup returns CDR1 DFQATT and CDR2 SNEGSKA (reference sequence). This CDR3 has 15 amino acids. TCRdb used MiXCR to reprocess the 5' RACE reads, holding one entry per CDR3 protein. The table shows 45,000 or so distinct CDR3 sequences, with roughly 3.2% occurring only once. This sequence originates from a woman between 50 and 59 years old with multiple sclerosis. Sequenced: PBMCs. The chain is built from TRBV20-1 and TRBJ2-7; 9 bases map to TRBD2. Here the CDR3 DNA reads TGCAGTGCTAGAGGTGAGCGGGAGGATTTCTACGAGCAGTACTTC. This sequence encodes CSARGEREDFYEQYF.